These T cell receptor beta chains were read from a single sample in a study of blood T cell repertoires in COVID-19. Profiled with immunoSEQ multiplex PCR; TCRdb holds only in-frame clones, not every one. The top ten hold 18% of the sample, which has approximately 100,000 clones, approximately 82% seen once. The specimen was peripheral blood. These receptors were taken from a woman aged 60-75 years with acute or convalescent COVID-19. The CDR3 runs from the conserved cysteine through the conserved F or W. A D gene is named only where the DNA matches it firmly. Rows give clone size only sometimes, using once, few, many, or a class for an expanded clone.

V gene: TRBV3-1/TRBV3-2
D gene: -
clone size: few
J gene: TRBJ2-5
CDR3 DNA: TGTGCCAGCAGCCAAGACGTAGCGCGAGGGGGGACCCAGTACTTC
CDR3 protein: CASSQDVARGGTQYF

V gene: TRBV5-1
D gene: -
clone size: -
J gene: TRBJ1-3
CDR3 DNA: TGCGCCAGCAGCTTGGATACTATCTCTGGAAACACCATATATTTT
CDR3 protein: CASSLDTISGNTIYF

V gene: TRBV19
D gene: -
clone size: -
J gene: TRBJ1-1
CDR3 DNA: TGTGCCAGTAGTAAAAAAGACATTGGTCGGACTGAAGCTTTCTTT
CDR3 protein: CASSKKDIGRTEAFF

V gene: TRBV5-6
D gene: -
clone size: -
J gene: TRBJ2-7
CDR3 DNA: TGTGCCAGCAGCTTGGTTAGTAGCGGGCAGGGGAGCTCCTACGAGCAGTACTTC
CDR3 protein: CASSLVSSGQGSSYEQYF

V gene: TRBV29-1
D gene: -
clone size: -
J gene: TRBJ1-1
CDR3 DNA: TGCAGCGTTGACTTAGAGACAGGTTTGAACACTGAAGCTTTCTTT
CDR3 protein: CSVDLETGLNTEAFF

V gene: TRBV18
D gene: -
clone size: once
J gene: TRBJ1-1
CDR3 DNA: TGTGCCAGCTCACCGGGGCCTAGGCTGGTAAACACTGAAGCTTTCTTT
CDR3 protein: CASSPGPRLVNTEAFF

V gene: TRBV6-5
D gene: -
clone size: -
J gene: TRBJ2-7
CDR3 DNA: TGTGCCAGCAGGTCTAGCTCCTACGAGCAGTACTTC
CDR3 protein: CASRSSSYEQYF

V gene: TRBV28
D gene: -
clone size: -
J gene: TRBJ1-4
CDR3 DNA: TGTGCCAGCCGTTCCGGGGGTGGAGAAAAACTGTTTTTT
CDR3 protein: CASRSGGGEKLFF

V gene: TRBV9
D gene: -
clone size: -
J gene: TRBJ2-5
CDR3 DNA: TGTGCCAGCAGCGGCGAGGAGGGTATGGAGACCCAGTACTTC
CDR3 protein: CASSGEEGMETQYF

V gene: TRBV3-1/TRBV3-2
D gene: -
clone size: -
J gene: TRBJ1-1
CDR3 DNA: TGTGCCAGCAGCCAGGGGTCATGGGGGCAGCGAGCTTTCTTT
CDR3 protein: CASSQGSWGQRAFF

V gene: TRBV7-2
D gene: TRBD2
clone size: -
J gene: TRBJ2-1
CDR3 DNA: TGTGCCAGCAGCTCCGATCCGGGACTATATTCTGAGCAGTTCTTC
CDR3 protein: CASSSDPGLYSEQFF

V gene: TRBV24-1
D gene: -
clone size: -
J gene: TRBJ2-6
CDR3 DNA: TGTGCCACCCAAGGGGCCAACTCTGGGGCCAACGTCCTGACTTTC
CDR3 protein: CATQGANSGANVLTF

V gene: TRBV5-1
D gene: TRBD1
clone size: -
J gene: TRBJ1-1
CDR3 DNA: TGCGCCAGCAGCGTACAGGGGGCCAGCCCTGAAGCTTTCTTT
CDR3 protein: CASSVQGASPEAFF

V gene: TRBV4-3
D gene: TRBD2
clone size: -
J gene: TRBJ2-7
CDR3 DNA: TGCGCCAGCAGCCAAGGACTAGCGGGAGAGGCCTACGAGCAGTACTTC
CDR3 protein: CASSQGLAGEAYEQYF